These T cell receptor beta chains were read from a single sample in a study of cytomegalovirus exposure and HLA in healthy donors. Assay: immunoSEQ multiplex PCR; the TCRdb copy retains only in-frame clones and omits some. The table lists 120,000 to 150,000 clones, approximately 71% of them singletons, with around 3.4% in the top ten. The material sequenced was PBMCs. All receptors come from a man aged 40-55 years in good health and CMV-seronegative. The CDR3 runs from the conserved cysteine through the conserved F or W. A D gene is named only where the DNA matches it firmly.

>TRBV7-9|16|TRBJ1-6|.
TGTGCCAGCAGCTTAGCGTACGGTGGGGGCGGCTCACCCCTCCACTTT
CASSLAYGGGGSPLHF
>TRBV6-5|13|TRBJ2-7|.
TGTGCCAGCAGGTTACGCGGGGCGAACGAGCAGTACTTC
CASRLRGANEQYF
>TRBV18|17|TRBJ2-3|TRBD2
TGTGCCAGCTCACCGACACGGGGGGGGCCTAGCACAGATACGCAGTATTTT
CASSPTRGGPSTDTQYF
>TRBV13|16|TRBJ2-6|TRBD1
TGTGCCAGCAGCGGGACAGGGGAGTTCGGGGCCAACGTCCTGACTTTC
CASSGTGEFGANVLTF
>TRBV2|14|TRBJ2-1|TRBD1
TGTGCCAGCCTGCGGGACAGGGGTACCAATGAGCAGTTCTTC
CASLRDRGTNEQFF
>TRBV7-2|13|TRBJ1-2|.
TGTGCCAGCAGCTGGGGGAGGGAGGAAGGCTACACCTTC
CASSWGREEGYTF
>TRBV5-4|12|TRBJ2-7|TRBD1
TGTGCCAGCACTTCAGGGGGCTACGAGCAGTACTTC
CASTSGGYEQYF
>TRBV10-3|13|TRBJ1-3|.
TGTGCCACCAGACGGAGCTCTGGAAACACCATATATTTT
CATRRSSGNTIYF
>TRBV7-9|12|TRBJ2-3|.
TGTGCCAGCATCCAGGGCACAGATACGCAGTATTTT
CASIQGTDTQYF
>TRBV4-1|14|TRBJ1-1|.
TGTGCCAGCAGCCCATCAGAGGAGAACACTGAAGCTTTCTTT
CASSPSEENTEAFF
>TRBV6-5|13|TRBJ2-5|TRBD1
TGTGCCAGCAAGTCAGGGGGCTTTGAGACCCAGTACTTC
CASKSGGFETQYF
>TRBV7-8|14|TRBJ2-7|TRBD1
TGTGCCAGCAGCCCTGACAGGGGACCCTACGAGCAGTACTTC
CASSPDRGPYEQYF
>TRBV30|16|TRBJ1-4|TRBD1
TGTGCCTGGAGTTCCGAGGCACAGGGGTTCGTGGAAAAACTGTTTTTT
CAWSSEAQGFVEKLFF
>TRBV11-3|19|TRBJ2-3|TRBD1
TGTGCCAGCAGCCAACAGGGGGCCAGAATCAAGGGACACACAGATACGCAGTATTTT
CASSQQGARIKGHTDTQYF